This T cell receptor (beta chain) emerged from a study of CD8+CD57+ T cells in acquired aplastic anemia. Study-wide background: Average CD4+ read depth in healthy donors was roughly 10 million reads.

Study-wide points: Roughly 30 CD8+ CDR3 sequences occurred in both the patients and the controls. Between patients and controls, CD8+ Simpson's diversity did not vary significantly.

Genomic DNA templated the TCR beta VDJ and CDR3 profiling. TCRdb reprocessed the reads via MiXCR and lists one record per CDR3 protein. The sample lists tens of thousands of distinct CDR3 sequences, roughly half occurring once. This clonotype came up many times. Its antigen remains unidentified. The specimen sequenced was sorted CD4+, CD8+, or CD8+CD57+ T cells (not recorded which) from PBMCs. This clonotype was sampled from a human donor in good health, serving as a control.

The DNA of the CDR3 is TGCGCCAGCAGACAGGGACCTCGCTCTGGAAACACCATATATTTT. Protein product: CASRQGPRSGNTIYF. The chain employs TRBV4-1 and TRBJ1-3, with a weak D call TRBD1 (6 bases). The CDR3 extends over 15 amino acids. The germline V gene encodes CDR1 MGHRA and CDR2 YSYEKL. V gave up 6 bases and J gave up 0 bases, with 12 bases separating them.